This TCR beta chain was sequenced in a study of blood T cell repertoires in COVID-19. The overall study: Researchers got acute and convalescent COVID-19 samples from the United States, Italy and Spain. Nucleic acid was either cDNA or gDNA, and it came from T cells, B-cell-depleted T cells, or PBMCs.

The germline V gene has CDR1 ENHRY and CDR2 SYGVKD. The CDR3 has 13 amino acids. V lost 10 bases and J lost 1, with 13 bases in between. This table comes from immunoSEQ multiplex PCR, and its TCRdb copy is limited to in-frame clones, with some not included. Here the sample spans around 160,000 clones, roughly 76% being singletons. The V call is TRBV10-3, the J call TRBJ1-1; a weak D match, TRBD1 (6 bases). This sequence was found in a human donor with acute or convalescent COVID-19. The donor label of this sample is uncertain. The sequenced sample consisted of peripheral blood. The CDR3 region is CATRSGENTEAFF. CDR3 DNA sequence: TGTGCCACCCGGTCAGGGGAGAACACTGAAGCTTTCTTT.